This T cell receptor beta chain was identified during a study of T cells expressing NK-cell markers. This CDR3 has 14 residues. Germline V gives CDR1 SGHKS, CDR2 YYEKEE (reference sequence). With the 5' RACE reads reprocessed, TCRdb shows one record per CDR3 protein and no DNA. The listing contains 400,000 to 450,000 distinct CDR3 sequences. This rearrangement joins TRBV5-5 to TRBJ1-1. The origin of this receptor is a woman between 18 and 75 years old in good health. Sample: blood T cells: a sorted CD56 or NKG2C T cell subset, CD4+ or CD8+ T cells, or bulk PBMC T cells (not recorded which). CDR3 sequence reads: CASSSVAGHTEAFF.